What follows are 15 T cell receptor beta chains derived from one specimen sequenced in a study of T cells in Graves' hyperthyroidism and ophthalmopathy. RNA transcripts provided the source from which TCR beta CDR3 regions were amplified. RT-PCR in the first round (using the HTBI primer set) targeted the TCR CDR3. TCRdb processed the multiplex PCR reads anew with MiXCR; each CDR3 protein has one entry. The data show around 600,000 distinct CDR3 sequences, approximately 15% seen once. The specimen sequenced was blood. These receptor sequences come from a woman aged 18-35 years with Graves' ophthalmopathy.

This clonotype was seen more than once but under ten times. V usage is TRBV28 and J usage is TRBJ1-1; unclear D gene. The V end was cut by 1 base, the J end by 6 bases, with 15 bases between. CDR1 is MDHEN, CDR2 SYDVKM, per germline. The CDR3 length is 15 residues. The chain's CDR3 is CASSLSAGLISEAFF. The CDR3 nucleotides are TGTGCCAGCAGTTTATCGGCGGGTTTAATATCTGAAGCTTTCTTT.

This chain links TRBV24-1 with TRBJ2-3, with D unclear. The CDR3 spans 15 residues. Trimming stripped 5 bases from V and 5 bases from J, with 16 bases between. The germline gives CDR1 KGHDR, CDR2 SFDVKD. Here the CDR3 DNA reads TGTGCCACCAGTGGACCCACATTGGGGATAGATACGCAGTATTTT. As protein: CATSGPTLGIDTQYF.

This clonotype was counted many times. V is TRBV7-8 and J is TRBJ1-2; a weak D match, TRBD1 (5 bases). The ends were cut back, 2 bases at V and 5 bases at J, with 9 bases in the middle. CDR1 and CDR2 (germline): SGHVS, FQNEAQ. There are 13 residues in the CDR3. This CDR3 is CASSLTGEYGYTF. DNA of the CDR3: TGTGCCAGCAGCTTAACGGGGGAGTATGGCTACACCTTC.

This clonotype appeared many times. CDR3 sequence (DNA): TGCAGTGCTAGAGATCGGACTGGTAGCACAGATACGCAGTATTTT. Its translation: CSARDRTGSTDTQYF. V gene TRBV20-1 combines with J gene TRBJ2-3; D is possibly TRBD2 (5 bases). V gave up 0 bases and J gave up 0 bases, with 10 bases separating them. The germline gives CDR1 DFQATT, CDR2 SNEGSKA (reference sequence). The CDR3 spans 15 residues.

The genes are TRBV30 and TRBJ1-2; 10 nucleotides agree with TRBD1. V gave up 7 bases and J gave up 5 bases; unmatched junction bases: 7. The CDR3 extends over 13 amino acids. Germline-derived CDR1 and CDR2 are GTSNPN and SVGIG (reference sequence). The CDR3 bases are TGTGCCTTCCGGGGACAGGGGATTTATGGCTACACCTTC. This sequence encodes CAFRGQGIYGYTF.

This clonotype was picked up many times. The rearrangement links TRBV6-2 or TRBV6-3 to TRBJ1-1, with D possibly matching TRBD1 (6 bases). The V end was cut by 8 bases, the J end by 6 bases, with 19 bases between. This CDR3 spans 14 amino acids. CDR1 MNHEY and CDR2 SVGEGT come from the germline V gene. CDR3 protein: CASLHIGGRAEAFF. The CDR3 coding sequence is TGTGCCAGCCTACACATCGGGGGGCGCGCTGAAGCTTTCTTT.

Ten or more counts support this clonotype. The chain joins TRBV7-2 to TRBJ1-2; no firm D call. Germline-derived CDR1 and CDR2 are SGHTA and FQGNSA. V lost 1 base and J 11 bases, leaving 11 bases between the germline ends. The CDR3 is 12 residues long. In DNA, the CDR3 is TGTGCCAGCAGCTTAGAGGCCGGATCGTACACCTTC. Its protein is CASSLEAGSYTF.

On this clonotype: A much bigger clone sits one base away, suggesting this may be a read error. The chain has TRBV20-1 and TRBJ1-4; a possible D gene is TRBD1 (6 bases). The CDR3 is made up of 12 amino acids. Germline lookup yields CDR1 DFQATT and CDR2 SNEGSKA (reference sequence). Here the CDR3 reads CSVNRVEEKPFF. The CDR3 DNA follows: TGCAGCGTTAACAGGGTTGAGGAAAAACCGTTTTTT.

There are a few counts of this clonotype. J is TRBJ1-4 and V is TRBV4-3; D may be TRBD1 (5 bases). CDR1 is LGHNA, CDR2 YSLEER, per germline. Deletions cut 1 base from V and 8 bases from J, with 14 bases between. The CDR3 contains 15 residues. CDR3 nucleotide sequence: TGCGCCAGCAGCCAAGCGTTCGGGGGATGGGAAAAACTGTTTTTT. It codes for CASSQAFGGWEKLFF.

In its sample, this clonotype was seen many times. This chain links TRBV18 with TRBJ1-2; D gene uncertain. The germline gives CDR1 KGHSH, CDR2 LQKENI. The germline V and J ends were trimmed by 3 bases and 5 bases, with 16 bases remaining between them. This CDR3 contains 15 residues. The CDR3 nucleotides read TGTGCCAGCTCACCTCAAGTTCCCCAGATATATGGCTACACCTTC. Translating gives CASSPQVPQIYGYTF.

Points on this clonotype: One end of the junction does not line up with germline, which may come from a read error. The chain recombines TRBV20-1 with TRBJ2-3, with 15 bases matching TRBD2. Germline CDR1 reads DFQATT; CDR2 reads SNEGSKA (reference sequence). The CDR3 sequence is 16 residues long. The CDR3 DNA sequence: TGCAGTGCTACACCGGGACTAGCGGGAGGCACAGATACGCGGTATTTT. As protein: CSATPGLAGGTDTRYF.

This clonotype was detected ten times or more. This sequence joins TRBV27 and TRBJ2-5; D tentatively fits TRBD1 or TRBD2 (5 bases each). The CDR3 covers 19 residues. V shed 6 bases and J shed 5 bases, with 31 bases lying between them. Germline values: CDR1 MNHEY, CDR2 SMNVEV (reference sequence). The CDR3 spells CASSSAAPGPTLFRETQYF. The CDR3 region has the DNA TGTGCCAGCAGCTCCGCGGCCCCGGGACCCACACTTTTCCGGGAGACCCAGTACTTC.

This clonotype has at least ten counts. The chain couples TRBV11-3 to TRBJ2-1; the match to TRBD2 covers 7 bases. Germline CDR1 reads SGHNT; CDR2 reads YENEEA. Trimming removed 5 bases from V and 5 bases from J; junction bases left unmatched: 12. The CDR3 extends over 16 amino acids. CDR3 sequence: CASSRRGSSGDNEQFF. In nucleotides, the CDR3 is TGTGCCAGCAGCCGCCGGGGATCTAGCGGTGACAATGAGCAGTTCTTC.

Ten or more counts support this clonotype. J is TRBJ2-1 and V is TRBV7-8, with TRBD2 identical over 11 bases. Unmatched junction bases numbered 8, after V lost 5 bases and J lost 8 bases. CDR3 length: 15 residues. The germline V gene encodes CDR1 SGHVS and CDR2 FQNEAQ. The CDR3 loop reads CASSQGTSGVHEQFF. As DNA, the CDR3 is TGTGCCAGCAGCCAGGGGACTAGCGGTGTGCATGAGCAGTTCTTC. Based on the CDR3 plus reference TRBV7-8 and TRBJ2-1, the full variable domain is GAGVSQSPRYKVAKRGQDVALRCDPISGHVSLFWYQQALGQGPEFLTYFQNEAQLDKSGLPSDRFFAERPEGSVSTLKIQRTQQEDSAVYLCASSQGTSGVHEQFFGPGTRLTVL.

The V call is TRBV20-1, the J call TRBJ2-5; perhaps TRBD1 as D (8 bases). The CDR3 totals 14 residues. Trimming shortened V by 6 bases and J by 5 bases, and 19 bases separated the two germline ends. CDR1 DFQATT and CDR2 SNEGSKA come from the germline V gene (reference sequence). CDR3 region: CSAPEQGEGETQYF. As DNA, the CDR3 is TGCAGTGCCCCTGAACAGGGGGAGGGGGAGACCCAGTACTTC.